The clone carrying this T cell receptor (beta chain) has just a few counts. A second PCR, run for roughly 7 to 11 cycles, used a sample-barcoded 5' primer plus a J-beta primer mix. MiXCR, applied by TCRdb to the 5' RACE reads, yields one record per CDR3 protein. The profile shows hundreds of thousands of distinct CDR3 sequences, less than 45% of them singletons. In germline, CDR1 is DFQATT, CDR2 SNEGSKA (reference sequence). The length of the CDR3 is 15 residues. The V and J ends lost 3 bases and 5 bases, in that order; junction bases with no gene match: 7. This specimen belongs to a study of blood T cells in healthy people across ages. Individuals who donated were healthy Caucasians from Russia aged roughly 6 to 100. Per-sample yields of isolated PBMCs were at least 6.5 million.

Sequenced sample: blood. The chain has TRBV20-1 and TRBJ2-2; 9 bases are a match to TRBD1. This clonotype originated in an elderly man in good health. The CDR3 sequence is CSARGQGLMTGELFF. The CDR3 region has the DNA TGCAGTGCTAGGGGACAGGGTCTGATGACCGGGGAGCTGTTTTTT.